The rows below give T cell receptor beta chains drawn from one sample of a study of T-cell reconstitution after alpha-beta-depleted transplantation in children. TCRdb reprocessed the PCR reads via MiXCR and lists one record per CDR3 protein. The data show approximately 590,000 distinct CDR3 sequences, 10% to 13% seen once. This specimen consisted of PBMCs from the stem cell graft donor, obtained from the stem cell graft. Receptors were obtained from a human donor who donated a stem cell graft to a child with acute myeloid leukemia. The CDR3 runs from the conserved cysteine through the conserved F or W. D genes are given only for firm matches. Expanded clones get a size class; other rows say once, few or many, or leave the size out.

clone_size	cdr3_length	v_call	j_call	d_call	cdr3_nt	cdr3_aa
NA	20	TRBV12-3/TRBV12-4	TRBJ2-6	NA	TGTGCCAGCAGGGCCACTCAAACAGGGTCCTACCCCTCTGGGGTCAACGTCCTGACTTTC	CASRATQTGSYPSGVNVLTF
many	15	TRBV5-1	TRBJ2-7	TRBD2	TGCGCCAGCAGCTTGAGGGCTAGCGGGAGTGACGAGCAGTACTTC	CASSLRASGSDEQYF
NA	12	TRBV5-1	TRBJ1-6	NA	TGCGCCAGCAGCAGTGATAATTCACCCCTCCACTTT	CASSSDNSPLHF
many	16	TRBV5-1	TRBJ2-1	TRBD1	TGCGCCAGCAGCTCCTACCCCGGGACAGAATCCGATGAGCAGTTCTTC	CASSSYPGTESDEQFF
NA	14	TRBV29-1	TRBJ1-1	NA	TGCAGCGTGACTCCCCCGTGGGTCAACACTGAAGCTTTCTTT	CSVTPPWVNTEAFF
NA	15	TRBV3-1	TRBJ2-7	NA	TGTGCCAGCAGCCCTAAGTGGACTCACCTCTGGGAGCAGTACTTC	CASSPKWTHLWEQYF
NA	10	TRBV7-2	TRBJ1-5	NA	TGTGCCAGCGAATTTCAGCCCCAGCATTTT	CASEFQPQHF
NA	14	TRBV16	TRBJ1-2	NA	TGTGCCAGCAGCCAATGGGATAGAAGCTATGGCTACACCTTC	CASSQWDRSYGYTF
NA	15	TRBV20-1	TRBJ2-1	NA	TGCAGTGCTAGCGGGGCGGTGGTGGGACACAATGAGCAGTTCTTC	CSASGAVVGHNEQFF
NA	14	TRBV20-1	TRBJ2-3	NA	TGCAGTGCCCGACTTCCTGGGACCACAGATACGCAGTATTTT	CSARLPGTTDTQYF
NA	14	TRBV7-9	TRBJ2-4	NA	TGTGCCAGCAGCTTCAACAGGGATGGAGGCATTCAGTACTTC	CASSFNRDGGIQYF
NA	13	TRBV30	TRBJ2-3	TRBD2	TGTGCCTGGACTAGCGGGATTTCAGATACGCAGTATTTT	CAWTSGISDTQYF